Here is one T cell receptor beta chain with its context. CD3+CD4+ and CD3+CD8+ cells were FACS-sorted from thawed unstimulated PBMCs. The data were obtained in a study of T cell clones after liver transplantation. Whole-study context: Three of eight recipients were HCV-positive; others had non-autoimmune, non-viral indications.

Libraries were prepared by immunoSEQ multiplex PCR; TCRdb keeps only in-frame clonotypes and omits some of them. The profile shows 65,000 to 80,000 clones, 75% to 90% of them singletons. The starting material was CD4+ T cells from blood, obtained at the 22-month timepoint. The receptor's source is a human patient who received a liver transplant. Some T cells may be transferred from the graft donor.

The CDR3 reads CASTPESSGNTIYF. The CDR3 nucleotides read TGTGCCAGCACTCCCGAAAGCTCTGGAAACACCATATATTTT. The chain uses TRBV28 and TRBJ1-3, with D uncertain. Germline CDR1 is MDHEN and CDR2 is SYDVKM. The CDR3 has 14 residues. V gave up 7 bases and J gave up 0 bases, with 10 bases separating them.